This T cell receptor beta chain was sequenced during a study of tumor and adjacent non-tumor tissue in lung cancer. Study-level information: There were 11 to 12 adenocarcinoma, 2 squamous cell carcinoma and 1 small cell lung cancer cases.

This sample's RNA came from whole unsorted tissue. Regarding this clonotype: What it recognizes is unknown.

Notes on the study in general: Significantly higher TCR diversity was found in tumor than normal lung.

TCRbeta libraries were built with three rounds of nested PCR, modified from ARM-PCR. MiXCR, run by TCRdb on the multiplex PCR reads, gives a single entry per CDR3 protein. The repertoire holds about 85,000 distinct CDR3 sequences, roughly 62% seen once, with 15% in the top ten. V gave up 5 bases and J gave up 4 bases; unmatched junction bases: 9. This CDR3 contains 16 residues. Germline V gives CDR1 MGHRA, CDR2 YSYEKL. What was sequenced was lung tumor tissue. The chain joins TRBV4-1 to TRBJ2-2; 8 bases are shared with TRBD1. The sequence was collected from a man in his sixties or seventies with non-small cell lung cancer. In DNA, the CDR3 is TGCGCCAGCAGCATGTCCGGACAGGGTGGCACCGGGGAGCTGTTTTTT. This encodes CASSMSGQGGTGELFF.